This TCR beta chain was captured in a study of CD8+ T cells in alopecia areata (dated by TCRdb to 2017 to 2018). Describing the broader study: The treated patients, all with moderate-to-severe alopecia areata, were enrolled in an open-label pilot trial of oral tofacitinib given at 5 to 10 mg twice daily. High-throughput TCRbeta sequencing was used to examine T cell clonal expansion in alopecia areata in both the C3H/HeJ mouse model and human patients. Patients stayed on tofacitinib for 6 to 18 months and then had 6 months of follow-up off drug so that delayed response and recurrence could be assessed. On the human side, TCRbeta sequencing was run on scalp tissue and on sorted CD4+ and CD8+ peripheral blood T cells from healthy controls and from alopecia areata patients with either patchy or totalis/universalis disease. Tofacitinib-treated patients had biopsies at baseline and at 4 and 24 weeks of treatment, with a later scalp biopsy in several patients. Clonality in the scalp was compared among normal scalp (n=4), patchy alopecia areata scalp (n=8), and alopecia totalis/universalis scalp (n=8). The SALT score, which quantifies the percentage of affected scalp surface area, was used to measure disease severity in treated patients. RNA was obtained with the PAXgene miRNA kit for fixed scalp, the miRNeasy kit for PBMCs, and the RNeasy kit for mouse skin. TCRbeta CDR3 regions were amplified by immunoSEQ multiplex PCR with 35 Vbeta forward and 13 Jbeta reverse primers.

The library was built by means of the immunoSEQ multiplex PCR assay. RNA was extracted from all samples and reverse transcribed into cDNA as template for TCR sequencing. SuperScript III was used for first-strand cDNA synthesis, primed with a 2:1 mix of oligo-dT and random hexamers. A synthetic immune receptor repertoire was used to measure amplification bias, and any remaining bias was corrected computationally. As for the original processing: After raw reads were preprocessed to remove errors, the CDR3 was defined following IMGT conventions as running from the conserved cysteine to phenylalanine. To get clonality, Shannon entropy was normalized by log2 of the number of productive unique TCRs and the result was subtracted from 1. CD4 or CD8 identity of scalp clones was inferred by cross-referencing scalp TCRbeta sequences with sorted blood CD4 and CD8 repertoires. The source is immuneACCESS, and TCRdb retained only in-frame sequences with V and J called. Part of the clones is not carried over; for the studies checked, unresolved V genes explain less than half of this, and the remainder is unexplained. The D gene and trimming were derived from the DNA, and the V and J assignments and clone size from that table. The sample table contains 150,000 to 200,000 clones; only one count was recorded for about 60% of them. The ten biggest clones cover around 12% of the sample.

This clone was observed a handful of times. Its antigen is unknown. No much larger clone is present one base from it, and per-base qualities are unavailable. V gives up 3 bases and J gives up 2 bases, and the segment between their germline ends measures 8 bases. The germline V gene gives CDR1 as KGHSH and CDR2 as LQKENI. The CDR3 holds 14 amino acids from the cysteine to the phenylalanine. Of all the DNA, just the CDR3 is kept, 42 bases in frame from base 1. According to the study, the label for this sample's time point signals: roughly 24 weeks on oral tofacitinib. In light of the paper, this sample's treatment or condition label describes: oral pan-JAK inhibitor, 5-10 mg twice daily. Lesional scalp punch biopsies and peripheral blood were obtained from alopecia areata patients. PBMCs were separated by density centrifugation and stained for CD3, CD4 and CD8, after which CD4+ and CD8+ T cells were sorted on a FACSAria.

Study-wide findings and limitations: During tofacitinib treatment, many expanded lesional clones remained in scalp and blood, and this persistence may partly explain relapse after treatment is stopped. Tofacitinib significantly lowered scalp clonality and the number of expanded CD8+ clones among the top 100 scalp clones. Because the treated cohort was small and had just a single nonresponder, larger studies are needed to establish links between baseline CD8+ expansion and response. Compared with normal scalp, lesional scalp, particularly in alopecia totalis/universalis, had higher clonality and more expanded CD8+ clones, which suggests antigenic drive. Shared TCR sequences between patients were less evident than in mice, which may be partly attributable to HLA diversity in the patient population. Unlike mouse skin, where gammadelta T cells dominate, normal human skin contains resident alphabeta T cells that get sequenced too, which complicates analysis of the scalp TCR repertoire.

The chain is encoded by TRBV18 joined to TRBJ2-1, with no D gene named confidently. The sample here was CD8+ T cells sorted from blood, taken at week 24, from a patient treated with tofacitinib. The origin of this receptor is a human donor with alopecia areata. The DNA sequence is TGTGCCAGCTCACCTGTCACAGCCTACAATGAGCAGTTCTTC. Translated, it gives CASSPVTAYNEQFF.